Below, 26 T cell receptor beta chains from the same sample are listed, as sequenced in a study of glioma-infiltrating T cells. The iRepertoire nested amplicon-rescue multiplex PCR amplified TCR alpha and beta CDR3s from RNA. TCRdb reprocessed the multiplex PCR reads with MiXCR, giving one entry per CDR3 protein. The data hold 95,000 to 110,000 distinct CDR3 sequences, with approximately 28% observed a single time. The specimen sequenced was glioma tissue, nonneoplastic brain tissue, or PBMCs (not recorded which). These receptors were collected from a human donor with low-grade glioma or glioblastoma, undergoing nonglioma brain surgery, or in good health (not recorded which).

In this sample, this clonotype turned up many times. J is TRBJ2-5 and V is TRBV7-2; perhaps TRBD2 as D (7 bases). V lost 4 bases and J lost 4, with 19 bases in between. The CDR3 length is 16 residues. CDR1 and CDR2 from the germline V gene are SGHTA and FQGNSA. This chain's CDR3 is CASSSQPVRGGETQYF. Written as DNA, the CDR3 is TGTGCCAGCAGCTCACAACCCGTGAGGGGGGGAGAGACCCAGTACTTC.

The J gene is TRBJ2-7, the V gene TRBV11-3; no clear D. Trimming took 5 bases from V and 6 from J, leaving 14 bases between them. CDR1 and CDR2 from the germline V gene are SGHNT and YENEEA. This CDR3 has 13 residues. The CDR3 region is CASSLLKGGEQYF. CDR3 sequence (DNA): TGTGCCAGCAGCCTACTCAAGGGCGGCGAGCAGTACTTC.

A note on this clonotype: This could be a read error, since a much larger clone is one nucleotide away. The V and J genes are TRBV24-1 and TRBJ2-1; 8 bases are a match to TRBD1. This CDR3 comprises 14 residues. The germline V gene has CDR1 KGHDR and CDR2 SFDVKD. The DNA of the CDR3 is TGTGCCAACAGTGATCCAGGGGGCACCGATGAGCAGTTCTTC. The encoded protein is CANSDPGGTDEQFF.

This clonotype was seen many times. The chain employs TRBV20-1 and TRBJ2-7; 11 nucleotides agree with TRBD2. This CDR3 is built from 13 residues. The V gene's germline CDR1 is DFQATT and CDR2 SNEGSKA (reference sequence). V was pared by 8 bases and J by 4 bases, with 7 bases of the junction left unmatched. CDR3 loop: CSCVPSGGYEQYF. CDR3 DNA sequence: TGCAGTTGCGTTCCTAGCGGGGGGTACGAGCAGTACTTC.

The CDR3: CASRKAGGTIKPQHF. CDR3 in DNA: TGTGCCAGCAGAAAAGCGGGGGGGACCATCAAGCCCCAGCATTTT. The chain has TRBV12-3 or TRBV12-4 and TRBJ1-5; tentatively, D is TRBD1 (5 bases). The CDR3 extends over 15 amino acids. Trimming removed 6 bases at V and 8 bases at J, with 20 bases between.

A word on this clonotype: Since a much larger clone is just one base distant, this may be a read error. CDR3 in DNA: TGTGCCATCCGGGGGGATTCGTTGTCAGATACGCAGTATTTT. This sequence encodes CAIRGDSLSDTQYF. V is TRBV10-3 and J is TRBJ2-3; TRBD2 matches 7 bases. CDR3 length equals 14 residues. After removal of 8 bases from V and 4 bases from J, the junction contained 9 bases not matched to a gene. Germline CDR1 and CDR2: ENHRY and SYGVKD.

As to this clonotype: Relative to the germline gene, one junction end is altered; a read error may explain this. This sequence joins TRBV25-1 and TRBJ1-2; D unresolved. Per the germline V gene, CDR1 is MGHDK and CDR2 is SYGVNS. The CDR3 has 15 residues. The CDR3 nucleotides are TGTGCCGGCAGTGAATCAGCGGGCCGTCCCGATGGCTACACCTTC. Amino acid sequence: CAGSESAGRPDGYTF.

This clonotype was seen many times. The chain combines TRBV20-1 with TRBJ1-5; D unclear. V was shortened by 2 bases and J by 1 base, with 6 bases between the two germline ends. The CDR3 is made up of 13 amino acids. Germline values: CDR1 DFQATT, CDR2 SNEGSKA (reference sequence). CDR3 sequence reads: CSARTGSNQPQHF. In DNA, the CDR3 is TGCAGTGCTAGAACCGGGAGCAATCAGCCCCAGCATTTT.

This chain uses TRBV19 with TRBJ1-1; no definite D call. CDR1 and CDR2 from the germline V gene are LNHDA and SQIVND (reference sequence). The CDR3 extends over 12 amino acids. Trimming removed 3 bases from V and 5 bases from J, with 7 bases in between. CDR3 loop: CASSMSRTEAFF. The CDR3 DNA reads as TGTGCCAGTAGTATGTCGAGAACTGAAGCTTTCTTT.

The J gene is TRBJ2-6, the V gene TRBV2; 8 bases fit TRBD1. J was trimmed by 0 bases and V by 3 bases; bases with no gene match: 4. Germline V gene sequence: CDR1 SNHLY, CDR2 FYNNEI. This CDR3 comprises 17 residues. The chain's CDR3 is CASSEGQVGSGANVLTF. In nucleotides, the CDR3 is TGTGCCAGCAGTGAGGGACAGGTGGGCTCTGGGGCCAACGTCCTGACTTTC.

This clonotype was detected many times. This chain connects TRBV6-1 to TRBJ2-7; D is possibly TRBD1 (6 bases). Germline V gene lookup returns CDR1 MNHNS and CDR2 SASEGT. V was clipped by 5 bases and J by 6 bases, with 14 bases between them. The CDR3 is 13 residues long. The CDR3 DNA follows: TGTGCCAGCAGTTATCAGGGGTGGGGCGAGCAGTACTTC. It specifies CASSYQGWGEQYF.

This clonotype was observed at least ten times. The chain employs TRBV18 and TRBJ1-1; D might be TRBD1 (6 bases). V was shortened by 1 base and J by 5 bases, with 11 bases between the two germline ends. Germline lookup yields CDR1 KGHSH and CDR2 LQKENI. The CDR3 is 14 amino acids. For the CDR3, the DNA is TGTGCCAGCTCACCACTTCAGACAGGTACTGAAGCTTTCTTT. It encodes CASSPLQTGTEAFF.

The sample holds a few counts of this clonotype. This may stem from a read error, because a much larger clone lies one nucleotide away. The chain links TRBV7-9 to TRBJ2-3, with D perhaps matching TRBD2 (7 bases). Germline CDR1 and CDR2: SEHNR and FQNEAQ (reference sequence). The CDR3 contains 14 residues. V lost 3 bases and J lost 1, with 8 bases in between. The CDR3 here is CASSFGGRTDTQYF. The CDR3 DNA is TGTGCCAGCAGCTTCGGGGGGCGCACAGATACGCAGTATTTT.

In its sample, this clonotype was seen many times. The rearrangement links TRBV6-2 or TRBV6-3 to TRBJ2-7; a weak D match, TRBD2 (6 bases). CDR1 is MNHEY and CDR2 is SVGEGT in the germline V gene. V lost 6 bases, J lost 0 bases, and 12 bases lay in between. This CDR3 spans 14 amino acids. CDR3 in amino acids: CASRPRGTSYEQYF. CDR3 in DNA: TGTGCCAGCAGACCCCGGGGGACCTCCTACGAGCAGTACTTC.

This clonotype was recorded many times. The chain has TRBV29-1 and TRBJ2-3; D call uncertain. CDR1 is SQVTM, CDR2 ANQGSEA, per germline. The CDR3 runs to 10 residues. V lost 4 bases, J lost 8 bases, and 7 bases lay in between. The DNA of the CDR3 is TGCAGCGTTGTTTATGGTACGCAGTATTTT. Its protein product is CSVVYGTQYF.

The chain uses TRBV24-1 and TRBJ2-5; D is undetermined. V was clipped by 3 bases and J by 1 base, with 2 bases between them. This CDR3 has 12 amino acids. The germline V gene has CDR1 KGHDR and CDR2 SFDVKD. The CDR3 loop is CATSDPQETQYF. CDR3 nucleotide sequence: TGTGCCACCAGTGATCCCCAAGAGACCCAGTACTTC.

At least ten counts were recorded for this clonotype. J is TRBJ1-1 and V is TRBV28; 9 nucleotides align to TRBD1. V lost 4 bases to trimming and J lost 6 bases; unmatched junction nucleotides: 9. CDR1 is MDHEN and CDR2 is SYDVKM in the germline V gene. This CDR3 is built from 15 residues. The CDR3 bases are TGTGCCAGCAGTTCCCCCGGGACAGGGTGGGCTGAAGCTTTCTTT. It specifies CASSSPGTGWAEAFF.

This clonotype has a count of ten or more. The chain combines TRBV20-1 with TRBJ1-4; 7 nucleotides match TRBD1. The CDR3 runs 12 residues. With 4 bases clipped from V and 7 bases from J, the junction kept 3 bases outside the gene matches. Germline V gene data show CDR1 as DFQATT and CDR2 as SNEGSKA (reference sequence). The CDR3 region has the DNA TGCAGTGCTACCTACAGGGGTGAAAAACTGTTTTTT. Residues: CSATYRGEKLFF.

This clonotype showed up many times. The J gene is TRBJ2-5, the V gene TRBV2; D not certain. V gave up 8 bases and J gave up 4 bases, with 11 bases separating them. CDR1 is SNHLY, CDR2 FYNNEI, per germline. The CDR3 consists of 12 residues. The CDR3 coding sequence is TGTGCCAGCTGTCGTCGGGTAGAGACCCAGTACTTC. This gives the protein CASCRRVETQYF.

This chain links TRBV3-1 with TRBJ2-2; TRBD2 is a possible D gene (7 bases). Trimming removed 4 bases from V and 4 bases from J, with 13 bases in between. Germline V gene data show CDR1 as LGHDT and CDR2 as YNNKEL (reference sequence). The length of the CDR3 is 15 residues. The CDR3 DNA follows: TGTGCCAGCAGCCGGGGGGGGGGCCGCACCGGGGAGCTGTTTTTT. Protein sequence: CASSRGGGRTGELFF.

This clonotype was detected a few times. This chain connects TRBV19 to TRBJ2-7; weak D call: TRBD2 (6 bases). V was trimmed by 1 base and J by 2 bases, leaving 9 bases between them. The CDR3 is 14 residues long. From germline, CDR1 is LNHDA and CDR2 SQIVND (reference sequence). The CDR3, as DNA: TGTGCCAGTAGTATAGCGGGGGACCCCTACGAGCAGTACTTC. It is translated as CASSIAGDPYEQYF.

About this clonotype itself: A read error may explain this, as a much larger clone is one base away. The chain links TRBV28 to TRBJ1-1; D call uncertain. Germline CDR1 and CDR2: MDHEN and SYDVKM. The CDR3 totals 12 residues. The CDR3: CTSSVGLSEAFF. DNA for the CDR3: TGTACCAGCAGTGTAGGGCTATCTGAAGCTTTCTTT.

The sample holds many counts of this clonotype. The chain recombines TRBV7-9 with TRBJ1-3; D gene uncertain. In germline, CDR1 is SEHNR, CDR2 FQNEAQ (reference sequence). The CDR3 is made up of 12 amino acids. V shed 2 bases and J shed 4 bases, with 3 bases lying between them. The CDR3 DNA follows: TGTGCCAGCAGCTTAACGGGAAACACCATATATTTT. Protein sequence: CASSLTGNTIYF.

This clonotype has at least ten counts. The gene calls are TRBV20-1 and TRBJ1-6, with TRBD1 as a possible D gene (6 bases). The germline CDR1 and CDR2 sequences are DFQATT and SNEGSKA (reference sequence). The CDR3 has 14 amino acids. Between the trimmed V and J ends, which lost 2 bases and 9 bases, there was a span of 14 bases. The CDR3 bases are TGCAGTGCTAGACCGACAGGACCTGCTTCACCCCTCCACTTT. Translating gives CSARPTGPASPLHF.

To note about this clonotype: This clone may be a read error of a much larger clone one base away. The gene calls are TRBV7-2 and TRBJ2-7; 10 nucleotides agree with TRBD2. Looked up from germline, CDR1 is SGHTA and CDR2 is FQGNSA. With V trimmed by 6 bases and J by 3 bases, 5 bases remained unmatched. The CDR3 length is 14 residues. Here the CDR3 reads CASRHLAGDYEQYF. The CDR3 DNA is TGTGCCAGCAGGCACCTAGCGGGGGACTACGAGCAGTACTTC.

V usage is TRBV7-6 and J usage is TRBJ1-5; 9 positions agree with TRBD1. Germline CDR1 and CDR2: SGHVS and FNYEAQ. The CDR3 totals 15 residues. The junction had 10 bases not matched to a gene; V was cut back by 7 bases and J by 6 bases. CDR3 in amino acids: CASIRWDRDIQPQHF. Here the CDR3 DNA reads TGTGCCAGCATCCGCTGGGACAGGGACATTCAGCCCCAGCATTTT.